The text below deals with one TCR beta chain. This record belongs to a study of blood T cell repertoires in COVID-19. Across the whole study: COVID-19 samples, acute and convalescent, were from the United States, Italy and Spain. In each case, the material was cDNA or gDNA derived from T cells, B-cell-depleted T cells, or PBMCs.

Clones were read by immunoSEQ multiplex PCR, and TCRdb kept only the in-frame ones, dropping some. The sample has about 190,000 clones, 80% to 90% seen once. The germline gives CDR1 MNHEY, CDR2 SVGAGI. This CDR3 spans 13 amino acids. The ends lost 6 bases at V and 6 bases at J; junction bases unmatched: 6. Sequencing input: peripheral blood. This receptor was taken from a man in his 70s with active or convalescent COVID-19. The J gene is TRBJ1-1, the V gene TRBV6-5, with 8 bases fitting TRBD1. CDR3 in DNA: TGTGCCAGCAGCCACAGGGGGGACGCTGAAGCTTTCTTT. This translates into CASSHRGDAEAFF.